The 26 T cell receptor beta chains below come from one sample, sequenced in a study of OX40 agonist ivuxolimab in advanced cancers. Only in-frame clones appear in the TCRdb table, and some are missing; sequencing was by immunoSEQ multiplex PCR. The table includes more than 45,000 clones, approximately 94% detected once. The specimen comprised CD4+ or CD8+ T cells sorted from blood, sampled in a trial of the OX40 agonist ivuxolimab. These receptors originate from an adult with an advanced solid tumor such as melanoma, head and neck, liver or kidney cancer.

The genes are TRBV28 and TRBJ2-2, with D possibly TRBD1 on 6 matching bases. The CDR3 is 16 amino acids. Germline V lookup: CDR1 MDHEN, CDR2 SYDVKM. The ends were cut back, 2 bases at V and 1 base at J, with 11 bases in the middle. CDR3 sequence reads: CASSLNQGMNTGELFF. CDR3 nucleotide sequence: TGTGCCAGCAGTTTAAATCAGGGGATGAACACCGGGGAGCTGTTTTTT.

CDR3 DNA: TGTGCCAGCAGTTTCGGACCCGCTCAGCCCCAGCATTTT. It yields the protein CASSFGPAQPQHF. The rearrangement uses TRBV27 and TRBJ1-5; D gene ambiguous. The CDR3 covers 13 residues. Germline CDR1 is MNHEY and CDR2 is SMNVEV (reference sequence). Trimming left V 3 bases short and J 6 bases short, with 9 bases between.

This chain uses TRBV7-9 with TRBJ2-7; D gene unclear. Looked up from germline, CDR1 is SEHNR and CDR2 is FQNEAQ (reference sequence). This CDR3 spans 13 amino acids. V lost 10 bases, J lost 3 bases, and 16 bases lay in between. CDR3 bases: TGTGCCACCCAAGACGGCACATACTACGAGCAGTACTTC. It is translated as CATQDGTYYEQYF.

The chain links TRBV29-1 to TRBJ2-4, with D possibly being TRBD1 or TRBD2 (5 bases each). The CDR3 is 13 amino acids. With 0 bases removed from V and 7 bases from J, the gap between germline ends came to 10 bases. Germline values: CDR1 SQVTM, CDR2 ANQGSEA. The CDR3 DNA follows: TGCAGCGTTGAAGACTTGGGACGGAACATTCAGTACTTC. Its translation is CSVEDLGRNIQYF.

This clone was seen only once. J is TRBJ1-5 and V is TRBV19; tentative D call: TRBD1 (5 bases). From germline, CDR1 is LNHDA and CDR2 SQIVND (reference sequence). This CDR3 region has 15 residues. V was pared by 1 base and J by 8 bases, with 15 bases between. DNA of the CDR3: TGTGCCAGTAGTATAGTCGGTCAGGGACGGGAGCCCCAGCATTTT. Its translation: CASSIVGQGREPQHF.

In this sample, this clone turned up once. V usage is TRBV28 and J usage is TRBJ1-6; D call uncertain. V lost 3 bases and J 0 bases, leaving 9 bases between the germline ends. From germline, CDR1 is MDHEN and CDR2 SYDVKM. The CDR3 has 16 amino acids. CDR3 residues: CASSFDGSSYNSPLHF. CDR3 sequence (DNA): TGTGCCAGCAGTTTCGATGGGAGCTCCTATAATTCACCCCTCCACTTT.

This chain joins TRBV21-1 and TRBJ2-7; the table names TRBD2, a call not compared with the DNA. TRBV21-1 constitutes a pseudogene. CDR3 length equals 15 residues. The DNA of the CDR3 is TGTGCCAGCAGCAAAGTGGAGGTACCGTCCTACGAGCAGTACTTC. Translation: CASSKVEVPSYEQYF.

V and J are TRBV28 and TRBJ2-7, with TRBD2 matching over 9 bases. Germline V gives CDR1 MDHEN, CDR2 SYDVKM. V trimming: 2 bases; J trimming: 4 bases; junction bases outside the gene matches: 6. The CDR3 is 15 amino acids. The CDR3 bases are TGTGCCAGCAGTTTAGCGGCTAGCGGGAAATACGAGCAGTACTTC. Amino acid sequence: CASSLAASGKYEQYF.

The V call is TRBV4-1, the J call TRBJ1-1, with D possibly matching TRBD1 (5 bases). The CDR3 covers 15 residues. The germline V and J ends were trimmed by 4 bases and 0 bases, with 12 bases remaining between them. Germline loops: CDR1 MGHRA, CDR2 YSYEKL. The CDR3 region has the DNA TGCGCCAGCAGCCGCTTACCGGACATGAACACTGAAGCTTTCTTT. Translation gives CASSRLPDMNTEAFF.

V and J are TRBV7-9 and TRBJ1-1; D is uncertain. V was pared by 3 bases and J by 4 bases, with 12 bases between. This CDR3 has 14 residues. Per the germline V gene, CDR1 is SEHNR and CDR2 is FQNEAQ (reference sequence). The CDR3 bases are TGTGCCAGCAGCTTTTCCCAAATTGTCACTGAAGCTTTCTTT. Translation gives CASSFSQIVTEAFF.

The V and J genes are TRBV4-1 and TRBJ1-1; D call uncertain. Germline V gives CDR1 MGHRA, CDR2 YSYEKL. Trimming removed 0 bases from V and 0 bases from J, with 11 bases in between. This CDR3 has 16 residues. The CDR3 is CASSQEGDHLNTEAFF. In DNA form, the CDR3 reads TGCGCCAGCAGCCAAGAAGGCGACCACCTGAACACTGAAGCTTTCTTT.

The chain recombines TRBV28 with TRBJ2-7, with D perhaps assigned TRBD1 or TRBD2 (5 bases each). The CDR3 is made up of 13 amino acids. V dropped 5 bases and J dropped 5 bases, with 13 bases sitting between them. Germline V gives CDR1 MDHEN, CDR2 SYDVKM. DNA for the CDR3: TGTGCCAGCAGTCTCGGGACGACCCACGAGCAGTACTTC. This gives the protein CASSLGTTHEQYF.

The rearrangement joins TRBV19 to TRBJ2-1, with 8 bases lining up with TRBD2. The ends lost 4 bases at V and 6 bases at J; junction bases unmatched: 5. The CDR3 covers 14 residues. Per germline, CDR1 LNHDA and CDR2 SQIVND (reference sequence). The CDR3 DNA reads TGTGCCAGTAGTAGTTGGCGGGGGGCCAATGAGCAGTTCTTC. It yields the protein CASSSWRGANEQFF.

This clone was observed a few times. This chain joins TRBV19 and TRBJ2-1; D remains unclear. This CDR3 is 12 amino acids long. In germline, CDR1 is LNHDA, CDR2 SQIVND (reference sequence). The V gene lost 8 bases and the J gene lost 4 bases, with 9 bases spanning the gap. The CDR3 coding sequence is TGTGCCAGTGGCGTAGGATACAATGAGCAGTTCTTC. Residues: CASGVGYNEQFF. The full variable domain, with the rest looked up from reference TRBV19 and TRBJ2-1, is DGGITQSPKYLFRKEGQNVTLSCEQNLNHDAMYWYRQDPGQGLRLIYYSQIVNDFQKGDIAEGYSVSREKKESFPLTVTSAQKNPTAFYLCASGVGYNEQFFGPGTRLTVL.

The V and J genes are TRBV28 and TRBJ2-5; no clear D gene. The J call may be mistaken, given a closer DNA end match to TRBJ2-7. Germline V lookup: CDR1 MDHEN, CDR2 SYDVKM. CDR3 length equals 15 residues. Here the CDR3 DNA reads TGTGCCAGCAGTTGGTCCACTATTAGTGTCGACGAGCAGTACTTC. Its protein product is CASSWSTISVDEQYF.

The rearrangement links TRBV5-4 to TRBJ2-5; D might be TRBD1 (6 bases). The CDR3 sequence is 15 residues long. In germline, CDR1 is SGHNT, CDR2 YYREEE (reference sequence). Trimming cost V 1 base and J 4 bases, with 14 bases left between them. As DNA, the CDR3 is TGTGCCAGCAGCTTGACCCCAGGGGTCGCAGAGACCCAGTACTTC. Encoded protein: CASSLTPGVAETQYF.

V gene TRBV5-6 combines with J gene TRBJ2-7, with D tentatively TRBD1 (6 bases). CDR3 length equals 15 residues. Trimming removed 4 bases from V and 4 bases from J, with 18 bases in between. CDR1 and CDR2 (germline): SGHDT, YYEEEE. This CDR3 is CASSPGRDTDYEQYF. In nucleotides, the CDR3 is TGTGCCAGCAGCCCTGGCCGGGACACCGATTACGAGCAGTACTTC.

The V call is TRBV27, the J call TRBJ2-7; no clear D gene. V was trimmed by 5 bases and J by 0 bases, leaving 14 bases between them. The CDR3 has 15 residues. Per germline, CDR1 MNHEY and CDR2 SMNVEV (reference sequence). The CDR3 loop is CASSPNLYRSYEQYF. In nucleotides, the CDR3 is TGTGCCAGCAGTCCAAACCTTTACCGCTCCTACGAGCAGTACTTC.

This clone was seen just once. The chain is built from TRBV11-3 and TRBJ2-7; D is unresolved. Germline CDR1 is SGHNT and CDR2 is YENEEA. Trimming cost V 5 bases and J 3 bases, with 14 bases left between them. The CDR3 runs to 14 residues. The CDR3 here is CASSPFGGSYEQYF. CDR3 sequence (DNA): TGTGCCAGCAGCCCCTTCGGCGGCAGCTACGAGCAGTACTTC.

The rearrangement uses TRBV6-1 and TRBJ2-3, with 10 bases fitting TRBD1. CDR1 is MNHNS and CDR2 is SASEGT in the germline V gene. With 2 bases clipped from V and 5 bases from J, the junction kept 7 bases outside the gene matches. The CDR3 has 16 residues. CDR3 bases: TGTGCCAGCAGTGAACCCCGGGACAGGGGAAGAGATACGCAGTATTTT. Translating it yields CASSEPRDRGRDTQYF.

This chain links TRBV5-1 with TRBJ2-7; 9 bases agree with TRBD2. Trimming cost V 1 base and J 6 bases; bases outside gene matches: 11. The CDR3 runs 16 residues. Per germline, CDR1 SGHRS and CDR2 YFSETQ. CDR3 loop: CASSLKEREEGVEQYF. The DNA for the CDR3 is TGCGCCAGCAGCTTGAAGGAGCGGGAGGAAGGAGTCGAGCAGTACTTC.

The chain joins TRBV2 to TRBJ2-3; D may be TRBD1 (5 bases). The germline gives CDR1 SNHLY, CDR2 FYNNEI. The CDR3 length is 16 residues. Trimming took 4 bases from V and 6 from J, leaving 20 bases between them. The CDR3 here is CASSGRMTSSGDTQYF. In nucleotides, the CDR3 is TGTGCCAGCAGTGGGCGCATGACGTCCTCAGGGGATACGCAGTATTTT.

The J gene is TRBJ2-1, the V gene TRBV5-1; TRBD2 agrees at 9 bases. V shed 5 bases, J shed 4 bases, and the junction held 7 bases outside the gene matches. The germline V gene encodes CDR1 SGHRS and CDR2 YFSETQ. The CDR3 totals 15 residues. The CDR3 loop reads CASRSGLAVYNEQFF. Here the CDR3 DNA reads TGCGCCAGCAGGTCGGGACTAGCAGTATACAATGAGCAGTTCTTC.

This chain connects TRBV19 to TRBJ1-4; the D is unclear. The germline gives CDR1 LNHDA, CDR2 SQIVND (reference sequence). This CDR3 spans 12 amino acids. V shed 5 bases and J shed 8 bases, with 9 bases lying between them. The CDR3 sequence: CASSLDEEKLFF. Here the CDR3 DNA reads TGTGCCAGTAGTTTGGATGAGGAAAAACTGTTTTTT.

The chain employs TRBV9 and TRBJ2-3; D might be TRBD2 (5 bases). Trimming cost V 0 bases and J 6 bases, with 14 bases left between them. Germline V CDR1 and CDR2: SGDLS, YYNGEE. The CDR3 runs to 15 residues. The CDR3 protein is CASSVDPDYTDTQYF. CDR3 DNA sequence: TGTGCCAGCAGCGTAGATCCCGACTATACTGATACGCAGTATTTT.

The rearrangement uses TRBV27 and TRBJ2-3; D remains ambiguous. Trimming removed 4 bases from V and 0 bases from J, with 17 bases in between. Germline-derived CDR1 and CDR2 are MNHEY and SMNVEV (reference sequence). The CDR3 runs to 17 residues. The CDR3 loop is CASSSGALSVSTDTQYF. CDR3 nucleotide sequence: TGTGCCAGCAGTTCGGGCGCTCTCTCAGTTAGCACAGATACGCAGTATTTT.